This T cell receptor (beta chain) was recorded in a study of shared clonotypes between healthy human individuals. Subsets obtained from CD4+ cells comprised CD45RA+ naive and CD45RA-negative memory cells. The assay ran at deep level. Measured with immunoSEQ multiplex PCR; TCRdb has only the in-frame clones, and not every one. Among 600,000 to 800,000 clones listed, over 55% were seen once. There are 13 residues in the CDR3. V was trimmed by 5 bases and J by 6 bases, leaving 13 bases between them. Germline V lookup: CDR1 LNHDA, CDR2 SQIVND (reference sequence). Input material: memory CD4+ T cells sorted from blood. The subset: CD45RA-negative fraction. This receptor was identified in a young woman in good health. The chain has TRBV19 and TRBJ1-1, with D tentatively TRBD1 (5 bases). The CDR3 loop is CASSWRGDAEAFF. DNA of the CDR3: TGTGCCAGTAGTTGGAGGGGAGACGCTGAAGCTTTCTTT.